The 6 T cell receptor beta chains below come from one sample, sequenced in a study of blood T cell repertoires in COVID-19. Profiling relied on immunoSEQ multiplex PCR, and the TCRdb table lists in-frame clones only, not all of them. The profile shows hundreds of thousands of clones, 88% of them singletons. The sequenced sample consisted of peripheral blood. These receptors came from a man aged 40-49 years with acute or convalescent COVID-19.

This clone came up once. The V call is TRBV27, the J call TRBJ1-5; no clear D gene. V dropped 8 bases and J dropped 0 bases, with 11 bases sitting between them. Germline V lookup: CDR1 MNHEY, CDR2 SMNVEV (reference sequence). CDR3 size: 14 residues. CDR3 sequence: CASSRSYSNQPQHF. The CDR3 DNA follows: TGTGCCAGCTCTAGAAGTTATAGCAATCAGCCCCAGCATTTT.

The CDR3 bases are TGTGCCAGTAGTCCGCGACAGGTGACATGGGATAATTCACCCCTCCACTTT. It specifies CASSPRQVTWDNSPLHF. V usage is TRBV19 and J usage is TRBJ1-6, with D possibly matching TRBD1 (6 bases). The CDR3 length is 17 residues. Germline lookup yields CDR1 LNHDA and CDR2 SQIVND (reference sequence). Trimming pared 5 bases from V and 5 bases from J, leaving 19 bases between.

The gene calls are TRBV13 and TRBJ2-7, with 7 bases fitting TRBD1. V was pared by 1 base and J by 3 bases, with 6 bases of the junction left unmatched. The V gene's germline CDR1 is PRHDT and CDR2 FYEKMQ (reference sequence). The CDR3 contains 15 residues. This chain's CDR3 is CASSLDRGSDYEQYF. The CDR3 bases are TGTGCCAGCAGCTTAGACAGGGGTTCCGACTACGAGCAGTACTTC.

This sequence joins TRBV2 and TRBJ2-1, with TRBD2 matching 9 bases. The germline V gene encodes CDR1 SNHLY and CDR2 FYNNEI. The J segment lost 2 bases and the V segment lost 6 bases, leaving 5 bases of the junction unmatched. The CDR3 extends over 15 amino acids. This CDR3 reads CASSPGLAAYNEQFF. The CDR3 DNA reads TGTGCCAGCAGCCCGGGACTAGCCGCCTACAATGAGCAGTTCTTC. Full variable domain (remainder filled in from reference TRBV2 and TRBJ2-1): EPEVTQTPSHQVTQMGQEVILRCVPISNHLYFYWYRQILGQKVEFLVSFYNNEISEKSEIFDDQFSVERPDGSNFTLKIRSTKLEDSAMYFCASSPGLAAYNEQFFGPGTRLTVL.

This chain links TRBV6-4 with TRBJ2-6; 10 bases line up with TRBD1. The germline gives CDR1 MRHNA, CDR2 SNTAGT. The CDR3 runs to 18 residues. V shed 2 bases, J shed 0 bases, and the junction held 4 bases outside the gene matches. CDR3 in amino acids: CASSDGQGVPSGANVLTF. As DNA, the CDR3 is TGTGCCAGCAGTGACGGACAGGGGGTCCCCTCTGGGGCCAACGTCCTGACTTTC.

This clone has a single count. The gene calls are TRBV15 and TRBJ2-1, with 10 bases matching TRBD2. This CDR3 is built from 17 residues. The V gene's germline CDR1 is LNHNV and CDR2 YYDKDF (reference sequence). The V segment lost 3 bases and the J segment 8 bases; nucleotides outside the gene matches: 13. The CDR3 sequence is CATSRDDWLAGVHEQFF. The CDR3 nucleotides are TGTGCCACCAGCAGGGATGACTGGCTAGCGGGAGTTCATGAGCAGTTCTTC.